One sample yielded the 32 T cell receptor beta chains listed below, sequenced in a study of beta chain features in type 1 diabetes. TCRB transcripts that were expressed got sequenced, as all of the isolated RNA had been reverse transcribed. Assay: immunoSEQ multiplex PCR; the TCRdb copy retains only in-frame clones and omits some. The sample holds 250,000 to 350,000 clones, 13% to 15% seen once. The sequenced material came from central memory CD4+ T cells from blood. These receptor sequences come from a man younger than 45 in good health.

This chain joins TRBV7-9 and TRBJ2-1, with D unclear. The V gene lost 4 bases and the J gene lost 6 bases, with 4 bases spanning the gap. This CDR3 is built from 11 residues. Per germline, CDR1 SEHNR and CDR2 FQNEAQ (reference sequence). This CDR3 reads CASSWVNEQFF. DNA of the CDR3: TGTGCCAGCAGCTGGGTCAATGAGCAGTTCTTC.

At least ten counts were recorded for this clone. The chain employs TRBV2 and TRBJ1-4; D is undetermined. The CDR3 consists of 12 residues. With 6 bases removed from V and 8 bases from J, the gap between germline ends came to 10 bases. CDR1 and CDR2 from the germline V gene are SNHLY and FYNNEI. CDR3 sequence reads: CASSPAGEKLFF. CDR3 DNA: TGTGCCAGCAGCCCGGCGGGGGAAAAACTGTTTTTT. Combining the CDR3 with reference TRBV2 and TRBJ1-4 gives the whole variable domain EPEVTQTPSHQVTQMGQEVILRCVPISNHLYFYWYRQILGQKVEFLVSFYNNEISEKSEIFDDQFSVERPDGSNFTLKIRSTKLEDSAMYFCASSPAGEKLFFGSGTQLSVL.

This clone occurred a few times. The V call is TRBV29-1, the J call TRBJ2-3, with 8 bases lining up with TRBD1. This CDR3 is built from 15 residues. V lost 6 bases, J lost 1 base, and 9 bases stayed unmatched. The germline V gene has CDR1 SQVTM and CDR2 ANQGSEA. CDR3 in DNA: TGCAGCGTCGGGGCTCAGGGGGCCGGCACAGATACGCAGTATTTT. Its translation: CSVGAQGAGTDTQYF.

On this clone itself: A much larger clone lies one base from this, so it may be a read error. This chain connects TRBV2 to TRBJ1-1; no reliable D call. V was trimmed by 5 bases and J by 0 bases, leaving 7 bases between them. Germline assignment: CDR1 SNHLY and CDR2 FYNNEI. The CDR3 extends over 13 amino acids. CDR3 amino acids: CASSIAMNTEAFF. The CDR3 nucleotides read TGTGCCAGCAGTATAGCCATGAACACTGAAGCTTTCTTT.

The chain uses TRBV11-2 and TRBJ2-7; either TRBD1 or TRBD2 may supply D (5 bases each). Germline V lookup: CDR1 SGHAT, CDR2 FQNNGV. Trimming took off 3 bases at V and 1 base at J, with 7 bases between the two ends. This CDR3 comprises 13 residues. The CDR3 nucleotides read TGTGCCAGCAGCTTGGGGGTATCCTACGAGCAGTACTTC. It is translated as CASSLGVSYEQYF.

V gene TRBV7-2 combines with J gene TRBJ2-7, with D tentatively TRBD2 (6 bases). Per the germline V gene, CDR1 is SGHTA and CDR2 is FQGNSA. Trimming pared 7 bases from V and 4 bases from J, leaving 23 bases between. This CDR3 comprises 16 residues. CDR3 amino acids: CASNHGGERVAYEQYF. CDR3 in DNA: TGTGCCAGCAACCACGGGGGAGAAAGGGTCGCTTACGAGCAGTACTTC.

This clone showed up just a few times. The sample contains more than one DNA sequence encoding this CDR3. V and J are TRBV28 and TRBJ2-5; 8 nucleotides align to TRBD2. The germline V gene encodes CDR1 MDHEN and CDR2 SYDVKM. J lost 5 bases, V lost 10 bases, and 12 bases had no gene match. This CDR3 spans 14 amino acids. CDR3 in DNA: TGTGCCACGACGCCGGGAGGGGTCTCGGAGACCCAGTACTTC. This translates into CATTPGGVSETQYF.

This clone was found a few times. The identical CDR3 is also encoded by other nucleotide sequences in the sample. This chain connects TRBV7-2 to TRBJ2-3; D is uncertain. The CDR3 runs 13 residues. Trimming cost V 1 base and J 1 base, with 3 bases left between them. Per germline, CDR1 SGHTA and CDR2 FQGNSA. CDR3 sequence reads: CASSLVRTDTQYF. The DNA of the CDR3 is TGTGCCAGCAGCTTAGTTCGCACAGATACGCAGTATTTT.

The gene calls are TRBV6-1 and TRBJ1-5, with D perhaps matching TRBD1 (6 bases). The germline gives CDR1 MNHNS, CDR2 SASEGT. V was pared by 6 bases and J by 2 bases, with 11 bases between. CDR3 length equals 14 residues. Here the CDR3 DNA reads TGTGCCAGCAGGCCAACAGGGCGCAATCAGCCCCAGCATTTT. Its protein product is CASRPTGRNQPQHF.

This clone was seen at least ten times. The V call is TRBV7-2, the J call TRBJ1-3, with 8 bases matching TRBD1. V lost 0 bases to trimming and J lost 2 bases; unmatched junction nucleotides: 3. Germline V gene data show CDR1 as SGHTA and CDR2 as FQGNSA. The CDR3 loop spans 16 amino acids. This CDR3 reads CASSLADRVPGNTIYF. DNA for the CDR3: TGTGCCAGCAGCTTAGCGGACAGGGTCCCTGGAAACACCATATATTTT.

V gene TRBV29-1 combines with J gene TRBJ2-1; 15 bases match TRBD2. CDR3 size: 14 residues. The ends lost 4 bases at V and 7 bases at J; junction bases unmatched: 2. Germline V CDR1 and CDR2: SQVTM, ANQGSEA. The CDR3 sequence is CSVGGTSGRNEQFF. CDR3 DNA: TGCAGCGTTGGGGGGACTAGCGGGAGGAATGAGCAGTTCTTC.

This clone was found once. This same CDR3 is encoded by further DNA sequences in the sample. The chain joins TRBV9 to TRBJ1-6, with a possible D match to TRBD1 (5 bases). Germline values: CDR1 SGDLS, CDR2 YYNGEE. This CDR3 contains 13 residues. The germline V and J ends were trimmed by 0 bases and 8 bases, with 6 bases remaining between them. The CDR3 sequence: CASSVVGDSPLHF. CDR3 nucleotide sequence: TGTGCCAGCAGCGTAGTGGGGGATTCACCCCTCCACTTT.

This clone was seen ten or more times. V and J are TRBV6-1 and TRBJ1-1, with D tentatively TRBD1 (5 bases). This CDR3 spans 11 amino acids. The ends were cut back, 8 bases at V and 5 bases at J, with 9 bases in the middle. The germline CDR1 and CDR2 sequences are MNHNS and SASEGT. The CDR3 coding sequence is TGTGCCAGCTCCAGGGAAACTGAAGCTTTCTTT. Translated: CASSRETEAFF.

This clone was counted a few times. The rearrangement uses TRBV6-6 and TRBJ1-6; tentatively, D is TRBD1 (6 bases). This CDR3 region has 13 residues. The germline gives CDR1 MNHNY, CDR2 SVGAGI (reference sequence). Between the trimmed V and J ends, which lost 7 bases and 8 bases, there was a span of 12 bases. CDR3 bases: TGTGCCAGCAACGACAGGATTGATTCACCCCTCCACTTT. It codes for CASNDRIDSPLHF.

This clone turned up a few times. V and J are TRBV6-1 and TRBJ2-3; no reliable D call. Germline CDR1 MNHNS, CDR2 SASEGT. The CDR3 sequence is 13 residues long. The ends were cut back, 1 base at V and 6 bases at J, with 8 bases in the middle. The CDR3 region is CASSEGSGDTQYF. CDR3 bases: TGTGCCAGCAGTGAAGGGTCTGGGGATACGCAGTATTTT.

This clone was observed a handful of times. The chain links TRBV20-1 to TRBJ1-3, with D uncertain. Trimming took off 5 bases at V and 8 bases at J, with 7 bases between the two ends. Germline V gene sequence: CDR1 DFQATT, CDR2 SNEGSKA (reference sequence). This CDR3 comprises 10 residues. The CDR3 loop is CSAFIDTIYF. Written as DNA, the CDR3 is TGCAGTGCTTTTATCGACACCATATATTTT.

This clone was seen a few times. The V gene is TRBV11-2, the J gene TRBJ2-1, with 15 nucleotides matching TRBD2. Germline V gives CDR1 SGHAT, CDR2 FQNNGV. The trim removed 2 bases at V and 5 bases at J, leaving 7 bases unmatched. The CDR3 runs to 18 residues. CDR3 residues: CASSLLRGTSGGNNEQFF. For the CDR3, the DNA is TGTGCCAGCAGCTTATTACGTGGGACTAGCGGGGGGAACAATGAGCAGTTCTTC. Full variable domain (remainder filled in from reference TRBV11-2 and TRBJ2-1): EAGVAQSPRYKIIEKRQSVAFWCNPISGHATLYWYQQILGQGPKLLIQFQNNGVVDDSQLPKDRFSAERLKGVDSTLKIQPAKLEDSAVYLCASSLLRGTSGGNNEQFFGPGTRLTVL.

The chain is built from TRBV11-2 and TRBJ2-5, with 7 bases fitting TRBD2. Trimming took 7 bases from V and 2 from J; bases not matched to a gene: 4. Germline values: CDR1 SGHAT, CDR2 FQNNGV. The CDR3 consists of 13 residues. The DNA for the CDR3 is TGTGCCAGCACCCCGGGACTACAAGAGACCCAGTACTTC. This translates into CASTPGLQETQYF.

The V and J genes are TRBV7-2 and TRBJ2-7; 7 positions agree with TRBD1. This CDR3 has 13 amino acids. The germline V gene has CDR1 SGHTA and CDR2 FQGNSA. The junction had 3 bases not matched to a gene; V was cut back by 1 base and J by 6 bases. The CDR3 sequence: CASSLENRGEQYF. DNA of the CDR3: TGTGCCAGCAGCTTAGAAAACAGGGGCGAGCAGTACTTC.

This rearrangement joins TRBV21-1 to TRBJ2-1; the table's TRBD2 call for D was not verified on the DNA. TRBV21-1 is marked as a pseudogene. The CDR3 runs 17 residues. The CDR3: CASSPNVWGGPHNEQFF. The CDR3 nucleotides read TGTGCCAGCAGCCCCAATGTGTGGGGGGGGCCCCACAATGAGCAGTTCTTC.

This clone was detected a few times. This sequence joins TRBV18 and TRBJ1-5; D gene uncertain. The germline gives CDR1 KGHSH, CDR2 LQKENI. The CDR3 is 14 residues long. V lost 2 bases, J lost 1 base, and 6 bases lay in between. Written as DNA, the CDR3 is TGTGCCAGCTCACCATCTGGAAGCAATCAGCCCCAGCATTTT. As protein: CASSPSGSNQPQHF.

This clone was counted many times. The chain uses TRBV7-2 and TRBJ2-1; D perhaps matches TRBD1 (6 bases). This CDR3 region has 14 residues. Germline CDR1 SGHTA, CDR2 FQGNSA. V was cut by 5 bases and J by 7 bases, with 15 bases left in between. The CDR3 is CASSQGHSTNEQFF. DNA for the CDR3: TGTGCCAGCAGCCAGGGACATAGTACAAATGAGCAGTTCTTC.

This clone was recorded at least ten times. The CDR3 DNA is TGTGCCAGCAGCTTTAGCGGGTCAGGCTCCTACGAGCAGTACGTC. This sequence encodes CASSFSGSGSYEQYV. This chain joins TRBV5-4 and TRBJ2-7, with 7 bases identical to TRBD2. From germline, CDR1 is SGHNT and CDR2 YYREEE (reference sequence). The CDR3 contains 15 residues. Trimming removed 2 bases from V and 0 bases from J; junction bases left unmatched: 5.

The chain is built from TRBV4-1 and TRBJ2-3; TRBD2 aligns across 11 bases. Germline V gene data show CDR1 as MGHRA and CDR2 as YSYEKL. This CDR3 comprises 18 residues. The J segment lost 0 bases and the V segment lost 3 bases, leaving 8 bases of the junction unmatched. The CDR3 bases are TGCGCCAGCAGCCAGACGCCCAGACTAGCGGGGAGCACAGATACGCAGTATTTT. Amino acids: CASSQTPRLAGSTDTQYF.

This clone was observed a few times. The V call is TRBV7-2, the J call TRBJ2-5, with D perhaps given as TRBD1 or TRBD2 (5 bases each). Germline V gene sequence: CDR1 SGHTA, CDR2 FQGNSA. The V gene lost 3 bases and the J gene lost 0 bases, with 14 bases spanning the gap. This CDR3 comprises 16 residues. The CDR3 bases are TGTGCCAGCAGCTTGATGAGGGGACCGTACCAAGAGACCCAGTACTTC. This encodes CASSLMRGPYQETQYF.

This clone was recorded a few times. Other DNA sequences from this sample encode an identical CDR3 as well. The chain joins TRBV28 to TRBJ1-2, with a possible D match to TRBD1 (6 bases). With 3 bases removed from V and 1 base from J, the gap between germline ends came to 9 bases. The CDR3 loop spans 14 amino acids. Germline V gene lookup returns CDR1 MDHEN and CDR2 SYDVKM. CDR3 loop: CASSLGAGNYGYTF. The CDR3 coding sequence is TGTGCCAGCAGTTTGGGGGCCGGTAACTATGGCTACACCTTC.

The sample holds many counts of this clone. V is TRBV5-1 and J is TRBJ1-1, with D perhaps matching TRBD1 (6 bases). The germline V gene has CDR1 SGHRS and CDR2 YFSETQ. The germline V and J ends were trimmed by 2 bases and 6 bases, with 17 bases remaining between them. The CDR3 sequence is 15 residues long. Here the CDR3 reads CASSLSNRAEAEAFF. CDR3 in DNA: TGCGCCAGCAGCTTATCGAACAGGGCAGAGGCTGAAGCTTTCTTT.

This clone was seen a handful of times. This chain connects TRBV30 to TRBJ1-3, with 7 bases that match TRBD1. CDR3 length: 16 amino acids. Germline V gene lookup returns CDR1 GTSNPN and CDR2 SVGIG (reference sequence). Trimming at V came to 3 bases and at J to 0 bases, leaving 8 bases not matched to a gene. CDR3 nucleotides: TGTGCCTGGAGGTGGGGACAGCTACTCTCTGGAAACACCATATATTTT. It encodes CAWRWGQLLSGNTIYF.

The chain couples TRBV9 to TRBJ2-1, with D perhaps matching TRBD2 (6 bases). The germline gives CDR1 SGDLS, CDR2 YYNGEE. V lost 4 bases and J lost 1, with 18 bases in between. The CDR3 is 17 residues long. CDR3 loop: CASSLEPRLGSYNEQFF. The CDR3, as DNA: TGTGCCAGCAGCCTAGAGCCGAGACTAGGGTCCTACAATGAGCAGTTCTTC. Using reference TRBV9 and TRBJ2-1 for the parts outside the CDR3, the full variable domain is DSGVTQTPKHLITATGQRVTLRCSPRSGDLSVYWYQQSLDQGLQFLIQYYNGEERAKGNILERFSAQQFPDLHSELNLSSLELGDSALYFCASSLEPRLGSYNEQFFGPGTRLTVL.

The chain employs TRBV7-9 and TRBJ2-1; D may be TRBD2 (6 bases). The germline V and J ends were trimmed by 4 bases and 6 bases, with 19 bases remaining between them. This CDR3 has 16 residues. CDR1 SEHNR and CDR2 FQNEAQ come from the germline V gene (reference sequence). The CDR3 loop is CASSSANKRVFNEQFF. DNA of the CDR3: TGTGCCAGCAGCTCTGCCAATAAGCGGGTATTCAATGAGCAGTTCTTC.

This clone was seen only a few times. The V gene is TRBV15, the J gene TRBJ2-3; D is unresolved. The CDR3 runs 13 residues. V lost 0 bases and J lost 6, with 7 bases in between. CDR1 and CDR2 (germline): LNHNV, YYDKDF (reference sequence). The CDR3 bases are TGTGCCACCAGCAGAGATCGGGTGGATACGCAGTATTTT. Translating it yields CATSRDRVDTQYF.

This clone was found a few times. This chain connects TRBV7-9 to TRBJ2-1, with TRBD2 matching 7 bases. V was pared by 5 bases and J by 0 bases, with 7 bases of the junction left unmatched. CDR1 is SEHNR, CDR2 FQNEAQ, per germline (reference sequence). This CDR3 is 16 amino acids long. CDR3 sequence reads: CASSGGRGSSYNEQFF. The CDR3 nucleotides read TGTGCCAGCAGCGGAGGGAGGGGAAGCTCCTACAATGAGCAGTTCTTC.